This is a list of T cell receptor beta chains from one sample in a study of blood T cell repertoires in COVID-19. The protocol was immunoSEQ multiplex PCR, while the TCRdb copy is restricted to in-frame clones and leaves out a portion. The sample lists some 340,000 clones, 85% occurring once. The material sequenced was peripheral blood. The source of these receptors is a woman aged 18 to 35 with acute or convalescent COVID-19. The CDR3 runs from the conserved cysteine through the conserved F or W. D genes are given only for firm matches. Only part of the rows carry a size: once, few, many, or a class if the clone is expanded.

abundance: .
d_gene: .
v_gene: TRBV20-1
j_gene: TRBJ1-2
CDR3aa: CSASPPSRGIYGYTF
CDR3nt: TGCAGTGCTAGTCCCCCCTCTCGGGGGATCTATGGCTACACCTTC

abundance: .
d_gene: TRBD1
v_gene: TRBV7-9
j_gene: TRBJ2-1
CDR3aa: CASRTGGNEQFF
CDR3nt: TGTGCCAGCAGGACAGGGGGCAATGAGCAGTTCTTC

abundance: once
d_gene: TRBD2
v_gene: TRBV2
j_gene: TRBJ2-7
CDR3aa: CASVGRGSSYEQYF
CDR3nt: TGTGCCAGCGTTGGGCGGGGGAGCTCCTACGAGCAGTACTTC

abundance: once
d_gene: .
v_gene: TRBV2
j_gene: TRBJ1-4
CDR3aa: CASASTEKLFF
CDR3nt: TGTGCCAGCGCCAGTACCGAAAAACTGTTTTTT

abundance: .
d_gene: .
v_gene: TRBV2
j_gene: TRBJ2-5
CDR3aa: CASTLGPETQYF
CDR3nt: TGTGCCAGCACTTTGGGGCCAGAGACCCAGTACTTC

abundance: .
d_gene: .
v_gene: TRBV2
j_gene: TRBJ1-1
CDR3aa: CASRPDTGGDTEAFF
CDR3nt: TGTGCCAGCAGGCCCGACACAGGAGGGGACACTGAAGCTTTCTTT

abundance: .
d_gene: TRBD1
v_gene: TRBV20-1
j_gene: TRBJ1-2
CDR3aa: CSAKTGDGYTF
CDR3nt: TGCAGTGCTAAAACAGGGGATGGCTACACCTTC

abundance: .
d_gene: TRBD1
v_gene: TRBV5-1
j_gene: TRBJ1-4
CDR3aa: CASSTDRGGSNEKLFF
CDR3nt: TGCGCCAGCAGCACGGACAGGGGTGGGAGTAATGAAAAACTGTTTTTT

abundance: .
d_gene: .
v_gene: TRBV10-3
j_gene: TRBJ1-2
CDR3aa: CAISEGQTFYGYTF
CDR3nt: TGTGCCATCAGTGAGGGACAGACTTTCTATGGCTACACCTTC

abundance: .
d_gene: .
v_gene: TRBV10-2
j_gene: TRBJ1-1
CDR3aa: CASSEAAATEAFF
CDR3nt: TGCGCCAGCAGTGAAGCAGCGGCAACTGAAGCTTTCTTT

abundance: .
d_gene: TRBD1
v_gene: TRBV5-1
j_gene: TRBJ2-7
CDR3aa: CASSPLDRGAYEQYF
CDR3nt: TGCGCCAGCAGCCCACTGGACAGGGGGGCGTACGAGCAGTACTTC

abundance: once
d_gene: .
v_gene: TRBV30
j_gene: TRBJ1-2
CDR3aa: CAWAGLTDLSYGYTF
CDR3nt: TGTGCCTGGGCCGGGTTGACAGACCTTTCCTATGGCTACACCTTC

abundance: .
d_gene: TRBD1
v_gene: TRBV4-1
j_gene: TRBJ1-3
CDR3aa: CASSQDYDRGRDTIYF
CDR3nt: TGCGCCAGCAGCCAAGATTACGACAGGGGTCGGGACACCATATATTTT

abundance: .
d_gene: TRBD1
v_gene: TRBV6-5
j_gene: TRBJ2-7
CDR3aa: CASSMDRLYEQYF
CDR3nt: TGTGCCAGCAGTATGGACAGGTTATACGAGCAGTACTTC

abundance: .
d_gene: .
v_gene: TRBV2
j_gene: TRBJ2-5
CDR3aa: CASRGLGGLETQYF
CDR3nt: TGTGCCAGCAGAGGACTCGGAGGGTTAGAGACCCAGTACTTC

abundance: .
d_gene: .
v_gene: TRBV7-9
j_gene: TRBJ2-5
CDR3aa: CASSSGQGLVQETQYF
CDR3nt: TGTGCCAGCAGCTCGGGACAGGGACTAGTTCAAGAGACCCAGTACTTC

abundance: few
d_gene: .
v_gene: TRBV5-1
j_gene: TRBJ2-7
CDR3aa: CASSPDPGGISYEQYF
CDR3nt: TGCGCCAGCAGCCCCGACCCAGGGGGGATCTCCTACGAGCAGTACTTC

abundance: .
d_gene: TRBD1
v_gene: TRBV9
j_gene: TRBJ1-1
CDR3aa: CASSAPEGQGPSGFLNTEAFF
CDR3nt: TGTGCCAGCAGCGCCCCAGAAGGACAGGGACCCTCCGGATTTTTGAACACTGAAGCTTTCTTT